This TCR beta chain was identified in a study of cytomegalovirus exposure and HLA in healthy donors. Findings and caveats of the study: Analysis was carried out at a later point, and it linked a missense DCLRE1C variant to TCR beta V- and J-gene trimming. In a later analysis, at a false discovery rate of 0.05, 16,951 TCR beta sequences were associated with HLA alleles.

Regarding this clone: The antigen is unknown.

V was pared by 2 bases and J by 0 bases, with 16 bases between. CDR3 length: 17 amino acids. Germline V gene data show CDR1 as SGHVS and CDR2 as FNYEAQ. Primers for the PCR totalled 60 Vbeta and 13 Jbeta. As processed by the authors: In a later analysis, around 12 million of approximately 86 million unique beta chains occurred in at least two donors. Using immunoSEQ multiplex PCR, the repertoire was profiled, and TCRdb retains in-frame clones only, with some absent. V, J and clone size reflect that table, while D and trimming were determined from the DNA. Of over 85,000 clones in the sample, around 78% were seen once.

This receptor was obtained from a man between 25 and 39 years old in good health and CMV-seronegative. The sample was PBMCs. This chain uses TRBV7-6 with TRBJ1-1; possibly TRBD1 for D (6 bases). In DNA form, the CDR3 reads TGTGCCAGCAGCTTACCGTCCGCAGGGGCCTTGAACACTGAAGCTTTCTTT. Protein: CASSLPSAGALNTEAFF.